The T cell receptor (beta chain) described here comes from a study of T-cell reconstitution after alpha-beta-depleted transplantation in children. Study findings and constraints: When one year had passed after transplant, most T-cell counts and diversity came from newly produced T cells. By about two months after transplant, alpha-beta T cells reportedly arose from several hundred graft clones that had expanded. The study traced high day-60 TCRbeta diversity in some patients to surviving recipient T cells and thymic progenitors.

Unique molecular identifiers were incorporated during preparation of the TCRbeta library. TCRdb fed the PCR reads into MiXCR, producing one record per CDR3 protein. This table holds 25,000 or so distinct CDR3 sequences, 15% to 20% found once. A word on this clonotype: Its specificity is unknown.

CDR1 SGHVS and CDR2 FQNEAQ come from the germline V gene. CDR3 length: 16 residues. Trimming cost V 1 base and J 4 bases, with 14 bases left between them. The sample in question was PBMCs, mostly from graft donor cells, obtained 60 days after TCRalphabeta/CD19-depleted stem cell transplant. The sequence was obtained from a male patient between 2 and 10 years old who had a stem cell transplant for acute lymphoblastic leukemia, so the T cells may come from the graft donor. This chain links TRBV7-8 with TRBJ2-1; tentatively, D is TRBD2 (6 bases). The CDR3 region is CASSLGSLAFYNEQFF. CDR3 sequence (DNA): TGTGCCAGCAGCTTAGGGTCCCTAGCGTTTTACAATGAGCAGTTCTTC.